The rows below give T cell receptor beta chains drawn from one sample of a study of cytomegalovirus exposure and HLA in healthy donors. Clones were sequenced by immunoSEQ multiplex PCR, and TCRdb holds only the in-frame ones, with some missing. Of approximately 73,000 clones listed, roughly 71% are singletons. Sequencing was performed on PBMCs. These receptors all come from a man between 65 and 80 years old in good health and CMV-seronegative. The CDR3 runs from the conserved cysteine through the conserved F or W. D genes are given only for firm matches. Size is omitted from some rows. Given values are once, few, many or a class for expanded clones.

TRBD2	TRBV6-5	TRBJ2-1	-	TGTGCCAGCAGAGGACTAGCGGGGGCCTACAATGAGCAGTTCTTC	CASRGLAGAYNEQFF
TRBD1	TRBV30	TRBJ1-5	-	TGTGCCTGGAGAGACCCGGGACAGGGACTTAGCAATCAGCCCCAGCATTTT	CAWRDPGQGLSNQPQHF
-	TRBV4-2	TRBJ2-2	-	TGTGCCAGCAGCCCGGAGTCGGGTCATGGCACCGGGGAGCTGTTTTTT	CASSPESGHGTGELFF
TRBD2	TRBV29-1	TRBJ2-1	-	TGCCTCGTGGGCGGGAGGGATCATAATGAGCAGTTCTTC	CLVGGRDHNEQFF
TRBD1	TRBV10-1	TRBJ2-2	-	TGCGCCAGCAGCGCCGGGACAGGGGTCCCCGGGGAGCTGTTTTTT	CASSAGTGVPGELFF
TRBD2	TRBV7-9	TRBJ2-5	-	TGTGCCAGCAGCCTAGGACTAGCGGGCCAAGAGACCCAGTACTTC	CASSLGLAGQETQYF
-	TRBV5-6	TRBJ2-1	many	TGTGCCAGCAGCTTACCAGGGCCCTACAATGAGCAGTTCTTC	CASSLPGPYNEQFF
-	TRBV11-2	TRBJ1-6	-	TGTGCCAGCAGCTTAAATGGGGGGATCGGCTATAATTCACCCCTCCACTTT	CASSLNGGIGYNSPLHF
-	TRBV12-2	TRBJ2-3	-	TGTGCAAGTCGCTTAGCAGCGGGGGGGCCAGATACGCAGTATTTT	CASRLAAGGPDTQYF
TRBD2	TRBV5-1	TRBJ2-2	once	TGCGCCAGCAGCTTTACGGGAGGGAAAACCGGGGAGCTGTTTTTT	CASSFTGGKTGELFF
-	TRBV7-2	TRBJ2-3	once	TGTGCAAGTGGGGGGTACACAGATACGCAGTATTTT	CASGGYTDTQYF
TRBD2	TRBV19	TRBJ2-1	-	TGTGCCAGTAGTATATGGGGACTAGCGGGGGACAATGAGCAGTTCTTC	CASSIWGLAGDNEQFF
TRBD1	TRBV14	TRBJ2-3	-	TGTGCCAGCAGCCTTGGCCGACAGGGCCATACGCAGTATTTT	CASSLGRQGHTQYF
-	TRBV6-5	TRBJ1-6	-	TGTGCCAGCAGTTTATTAGTGTGGAATTCACCCCTCCACTTT	CASSLLVWNSPLHF
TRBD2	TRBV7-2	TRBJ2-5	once	TGTGCCAGCAGCTTCAGCCTAGCGGGAGCTGGGCAAGAGACCCAGTACTTC	CASSFSLAGAGQETQYF
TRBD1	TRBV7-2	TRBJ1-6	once	TGTGCCAGCAGCCGAGGGACAGCGAATTCACCCCTCCACTTT	CASSRGTANSPLHF
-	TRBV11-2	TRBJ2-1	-	TGTGCCAGCAGCCACGGGACTGGCCCCTACAATGAGCAGTTCTTC	CASSHGTGPYNEQFF